Shown below are 8 T cell receptor beta chains from a single sample sequenced in a study of control samples from healthy donors and cancer patients. Clones were sequenced by immunoSEQ multiplex PCR, and TCRdb holds only the in-frame ones, with some missing. The table has around 130,000 clones, roughly 95% seen once. Sequencing was done on a sample of blood. These receptors originate from a man aged 30-40 years in good health.

J is TRBJ2-3 and V is TRBV5-1; D may be TRBD2 (6 bases). The CDR3 has 18 amino acids. CDR1 is SGHRS and CDR2 is YFSETQ in the germline V gene. V was trimmed by 1 base and J by 0 bases, leaving 18 bases between them. Here the CDR3 reads CASSLRGIWGTSTDTQYF. In DNA, the CDR3 is TGCGCCAGCAGCTTGAGGGGTATCTGGGGGACTAGCACAGATACGCAGTATTTT.

The chain recombines TRBV3-1 (or the pseudogene TRBV3-2) with TRBJ2-1; TRBD2 matches at 7 bases. The CDR3 covers 14 residues. Germline V gives CDR1 LGHDT, CDR2 YNNKEL (reference sequence). J lost 10 bases, V lost 1 base, and 7 bases had no gene match. The CDR3 bases are TGTGCCAGCAGCCAAGGGTCACTAGCGTCAGAGCAGTTCTTC. It encodes CASSQGSLASEQFF.

There are a few counts of this clone. At the DNA level, this CDR3 is encoded by other sequences in the same sample as well. V is TRBV7-2 and J is TRBJ2-3, with 8 bases that match TRBD2. CDR1 SGHTA and CDR2 FQGNSA come from the germline V gene. V trimming: 1 base; J trimming: 2 bases; junction bases outside the gene matches: 5. The CDR3 is 16 residues long. The CDR3 bases are TGTGCCAGCAGCTTAGGGCTAGCGGGTGTCACAGATACGCAGTATTTT. Its translation: CASSLGLAGVTDTQYF.

This chain links TRBV4-3 with TRBJ1-5, with D uncertain. V lost 0 bases to trimming and J lost 1 base, with 13 bases between them. CDR1 and CDR2 from the germline V gene are LGHNA and YSLEER. This CDR3 comprises 17 residues. DNA of the CDR3: TGCGCCAGCAGCCAAGATAATCAAGATGTAAGCAATCAGCCCCAGCATTTT. Amino acid sequence: CASSQDNQDVSNQPQHF.

The J gene is TRBJ2-2, the V gene TRBV5-1; D unclear. The CDR3 has 14 residues. V was shortened by 5 bases and J by 1 base, with 9 bases between the two germline ends. The germline gives CDR1 SGHRS, CDR2 YFSETQ. Here the CDR3 DNA reads TGCGCCAGCAGATGGACGGTGAACACCGGGGAGCTGTTTTTT. Its translation: CASRWTVNTGELFF.

This chain links TRBV3-1 (or the pseudogene TRBV3-2) with TRBJ1-4; TRBD1 aligns across 7 bases. CDR1 and CDR2 from the germline V gene are LGHDT and YNNKEL (reference sequence). This CDR3 spans 16 amino acids. V lost 2 bases, J lost 8 bases, and 11 bases stayed unmatched. The CDR3 nucleotides read TGTGCCAGCAGCCAACTTCGGACAGGACGAGACGAAAAACTGTTTTTT. This gives the protein CASSQLRTGRDEKLFF.

The chain combines TRBV28 with TRBJ2-4; 8 bases are shared with TRBD1. J lost 6 bases, V lost 6 bases, and 7 bases had no gene match. Looked up from germline, CDR1 is MDHEN and CDR2 is SYDVKM. The CDR3 runs to 14 residues. The CDR3 protein is CASSYYRGINIQYF. CDR3 coding DNA: TGTGCCAGCAGCTATTACAGGGGGATAAACATTCAGTACTTC.

The chain has TRBV4-3 and TRBJ2-2; D assignment may be TRBD1 or TRBD2 (5 bases each). The CDR3 covers 16 residues. Trimming took 0 bases from V and 8 from J, leaving 16 bases between them. The germline V gene has CDR1 LGHNA and CDR2 YSLEER. CDR3 nucleotides: TGCGCCAGCAGCCAAGAGCACAGGCCCGGCGGGGGGGAGCTGTTTTTT. Protein sequence: CASSQEHRPGGGELFF.